A selection of T cell receptor beta chains follows, all from one sample in a study of early T cells in non-severe SARS-CoV-2 infection. TCRdb re-called the 5' RACE reads with MiXCR, one entry per CDR3 protein. The sample includes about 52,000 distinct CDR3 sequences, approximately 8% of them seen just once. Material: whole blood. Every receptor here comes from an adult who was a healthcare worker with PCR-confirmed SARS-CoV-2 infection or an uninfected control (not recorded which). CDR3s include the opening cysteine and the closing phenylalanine or tryptophan. A D gene is named only where the DNA matches it firmly. The size field is filled for only some rows; it gives once, few, many or a size class.

TRBV25-1,TRBD2,TRBJ2-7,many,TGTGCCAGCAGTGGCAGCGGGAGAATAGTTAGTTCTGTGCAGTACTTC,CASSGSGRIVSSVQYF
TRBV3-1,TRBD2,TRBJ2-7,few,TGTGCCAGCAGCCAAAGGACTAGCACTTCCGAGCAGTACTTC,CASSQRTSTSEQYF
TRBV20-1,TRBD1,TRBJ2-7,NA,TGCAGTGCTCCTTCGGACAGGGGCCGCTTCTCGGGCTCCTACGAGCAGTACTTC,CSAPSDRGRFSGSYEQYF
TRBV4-1,NA,TRBJ2-1,few,TGCGCCAGCAGCCAACAACGGGCTGATGAGCAGTTCTTC,CASSQQRADEQFF
TRBV6-2/TRBV6-3,NA,TRBJ1-2,few,TGTGCCAGGCCCCTTGGGGGAACAGGGCAACGTGGCTACACCTTC,CARPLGGTGQRGYTF
TRBV4-1,TRBD2,TRBJ2-3,NA,TGCGCCAGCAGCCAAGTATTCGCGGGGGGAGGAAATACGCAGTATTTT,CASSQVFAGGGNTQYF
TRBV18,NA,TRBJ1-5,many,TGTGCCAGCTCGTCTAACGGGGATCAGCCCCAGCATTTT,CASSSNGDQPQHF
TRBV5-1,NA,TRBJ2-7,NA,TGCGCCAGCAACCAAGAACAGGGATGGTCCTACGAGCAGTACTTC,CASNQEQGWSYEQYF
TRBV4-1,NA,TRBJ2-1,few,TGCGCCAGCAGCCAAGATGACAGGTCCTACAATGAGCAGTTCTTC,CASSQDDRSYNEQFF
TRBV28,TRBD1,TRBJ2-2,few,TGTGCCAGCAGTTCAAACAGGGGGGTCACCGGGGAGCTGTTTTTT,CASSSNRGVTGELFF
TRBV6-6,NA,TRBJ1-1,few,TGTGCCAGCAGGAGTACAGTGAACACTGAAGCTTTCTTT,CASRSTVNTEAFF
TRBV20-1,NA,TRBJ1-1,many,TGCAGTGCCTTAAGCGGCAGGGGCAACACTGAAGCTTTCTTT,CSALSGRGNTEAFF
TRBV5-6,NA,TRBJ2-7,NA,TGTGCCAGCAGGCTATGGGGGGACTACGAGCAGTACTTC,CASRLWGDYEQYF
TRBV7-8,NA,TRBJ1-6,NA,TGTGCCAGCAGCTTAATGGTGGGCAGGACCTATAATTCACCCCTCCACTTT,CASSLMVGRTYNSPLHF
TRBV7-2,NA,TRBJ2-3,NA,TGTGCCAGCAGCTTAAGGACAGATACGCAGTATTTT,CASSLRTDTQYF
TRBV25-1,NA,TRBJ1-1,NA,TGTGCCAGCAGTACTCTGGCCGAGGCTTTCTTT,CASSTLAEAFF
TRBV9,NA,TRBJ2-3,few,TGTGCCAGCAGCTTGGGACTTACAGATACGCAGTATTTT,CASSLGLTDTQYF
TRBV6-1,NA,TRBJ2-6,few,TGTGCCAGCAGCCGGGCCAAAGATTCTGGGGCCAACGTCCTGACTTTC,CASSRAKDSGANVLTF
TRBV18,NA,TRBJ2-7,few,TGTGCCAGCTCACCTGGGACGTCTCCCGCCTACGAGCAGTACTTC,CASSPGTSPAYEQYF